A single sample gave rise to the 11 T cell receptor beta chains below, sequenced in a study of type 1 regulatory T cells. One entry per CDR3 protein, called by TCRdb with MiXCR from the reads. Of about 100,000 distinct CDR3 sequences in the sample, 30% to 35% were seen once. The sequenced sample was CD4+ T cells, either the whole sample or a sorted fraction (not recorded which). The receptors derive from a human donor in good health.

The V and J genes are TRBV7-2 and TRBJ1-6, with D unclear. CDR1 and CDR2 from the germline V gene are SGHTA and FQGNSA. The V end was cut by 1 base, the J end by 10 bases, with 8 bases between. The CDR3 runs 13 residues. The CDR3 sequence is CASSLERRSPLHF. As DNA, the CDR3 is TGTGCCAGCAGCTTAGAGCGCCGGTCACCCCTCCACTTT.

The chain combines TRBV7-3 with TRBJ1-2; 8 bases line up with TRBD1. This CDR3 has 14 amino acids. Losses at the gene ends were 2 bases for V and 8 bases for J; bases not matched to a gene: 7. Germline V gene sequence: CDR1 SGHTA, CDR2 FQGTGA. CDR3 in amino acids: CASSLGGQARGYTF. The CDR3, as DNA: TGTGCCAGCAGCTTAGGGGGACAGGCGCGAGGCTACACCTTC. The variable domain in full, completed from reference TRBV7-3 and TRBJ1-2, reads GAGVSQTPSNKVTEKGKYVELRCDPISGHTALYWYRQSLGQGPEFLIYFQGTGAADDSGLPNDRFFAVRPEGSVSTLKIQRTERGDSAVYLCASSLGGQARGYTFGSGTRLTVV.

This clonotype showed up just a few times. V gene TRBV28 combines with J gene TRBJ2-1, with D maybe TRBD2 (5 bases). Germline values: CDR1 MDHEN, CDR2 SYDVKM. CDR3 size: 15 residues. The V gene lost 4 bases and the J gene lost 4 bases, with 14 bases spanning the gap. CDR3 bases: TGTGCCAGCAGTTCACCCGGGATTGCATACAATGAGCAGTTCTTC. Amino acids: CASSSPGIAYNEQFF.

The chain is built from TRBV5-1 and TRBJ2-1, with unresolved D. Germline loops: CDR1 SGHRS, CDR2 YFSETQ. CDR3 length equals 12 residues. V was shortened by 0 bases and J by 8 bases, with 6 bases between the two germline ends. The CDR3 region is CASSLVNYEQFF. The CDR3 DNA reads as TGCGCCAGCAGCTTGGTGAATTATGAGCAGTTCTTC.

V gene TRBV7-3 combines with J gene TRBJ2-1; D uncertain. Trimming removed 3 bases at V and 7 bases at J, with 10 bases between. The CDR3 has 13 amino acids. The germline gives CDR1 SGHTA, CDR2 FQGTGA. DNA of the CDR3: TGTGCCAGCAGCTTGGGGTCTGGGAATGAGCAGTTCTTC. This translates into CASSLGSGNEQFF.

CDR3: CSANGGGGATNEKLFF. DNA of the CDR3: TGCAGTGCTAATGGTGGAGGGGGAGCAACTAATGAAAAACTGTTTTTT. The chain joins TRBV20-1 to TRBJ1-4; tentatively, D is TRBD1 (6 bases). Germline-derived CDR1 and CDR2 are DFQATT and SNEGSKA (reference sequence). The V end was cut by 4 bases, the J end by 0 bases, with 15 bases between. The CDR3 has 16 amino acids.

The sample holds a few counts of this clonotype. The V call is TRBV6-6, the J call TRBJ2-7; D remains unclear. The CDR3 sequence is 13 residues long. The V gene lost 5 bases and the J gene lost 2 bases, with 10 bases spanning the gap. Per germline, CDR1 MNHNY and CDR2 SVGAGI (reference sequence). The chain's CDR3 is CASSALETYEQYF. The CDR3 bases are TGTGCCAGCAGTGCCCTTGAGACCTACGAGCAGTACTTC.

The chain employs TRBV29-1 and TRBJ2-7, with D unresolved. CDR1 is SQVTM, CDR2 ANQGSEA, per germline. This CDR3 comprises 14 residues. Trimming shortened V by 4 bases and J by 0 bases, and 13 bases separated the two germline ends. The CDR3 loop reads CSVVLRLSSYEQYF. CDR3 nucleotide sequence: TGCAGCGTTGTATTGCGACTGAGCTCCTACGAGCAGTACTTC.

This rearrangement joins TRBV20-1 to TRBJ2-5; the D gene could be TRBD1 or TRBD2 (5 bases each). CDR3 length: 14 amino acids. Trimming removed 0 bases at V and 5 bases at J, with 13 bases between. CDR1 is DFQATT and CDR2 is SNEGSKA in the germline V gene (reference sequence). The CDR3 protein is CSARDYQGGETQYF. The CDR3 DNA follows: TGCAGTGCTAGAGATTACCAGGGCGGGGAGACCCAGTACTTC.

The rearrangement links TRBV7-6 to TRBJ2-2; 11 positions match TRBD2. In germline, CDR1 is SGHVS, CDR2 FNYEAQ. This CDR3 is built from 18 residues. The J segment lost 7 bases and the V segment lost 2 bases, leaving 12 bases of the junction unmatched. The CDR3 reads CASSLRLTSGSGGGELFF. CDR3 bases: TGTGCCAGCAGCTTACGCCTTACTAGCGGGAGTGGCGGCGGGGAGCTGTTTTTT.

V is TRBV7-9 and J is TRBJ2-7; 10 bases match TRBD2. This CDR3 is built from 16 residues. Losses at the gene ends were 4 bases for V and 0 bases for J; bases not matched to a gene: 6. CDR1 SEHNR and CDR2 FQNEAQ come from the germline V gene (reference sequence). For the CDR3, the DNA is TGTGCCAGCAGCTCTAACCTAGCGGGGGTCTCCTACGAGCAGTACTTC. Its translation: CASSSNLAGVSYEQYF.